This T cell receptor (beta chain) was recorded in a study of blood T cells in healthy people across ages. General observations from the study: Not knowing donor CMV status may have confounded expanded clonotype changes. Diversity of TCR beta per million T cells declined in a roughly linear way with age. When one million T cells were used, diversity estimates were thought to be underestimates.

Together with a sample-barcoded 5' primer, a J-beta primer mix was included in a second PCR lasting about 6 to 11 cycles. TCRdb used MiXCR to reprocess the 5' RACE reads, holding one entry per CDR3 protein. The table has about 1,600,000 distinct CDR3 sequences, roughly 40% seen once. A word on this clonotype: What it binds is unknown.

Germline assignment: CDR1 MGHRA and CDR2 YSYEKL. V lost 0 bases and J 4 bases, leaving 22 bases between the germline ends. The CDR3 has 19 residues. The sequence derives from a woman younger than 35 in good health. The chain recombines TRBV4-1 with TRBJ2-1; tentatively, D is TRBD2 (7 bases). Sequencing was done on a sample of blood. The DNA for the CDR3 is TGCGCCAGCAGCCAAGATCAGTCCCTAGGGGGGGCCCCTTACAATGAGCAGTTCTTC. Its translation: CASSQDQSLGGAPYNEQFF.